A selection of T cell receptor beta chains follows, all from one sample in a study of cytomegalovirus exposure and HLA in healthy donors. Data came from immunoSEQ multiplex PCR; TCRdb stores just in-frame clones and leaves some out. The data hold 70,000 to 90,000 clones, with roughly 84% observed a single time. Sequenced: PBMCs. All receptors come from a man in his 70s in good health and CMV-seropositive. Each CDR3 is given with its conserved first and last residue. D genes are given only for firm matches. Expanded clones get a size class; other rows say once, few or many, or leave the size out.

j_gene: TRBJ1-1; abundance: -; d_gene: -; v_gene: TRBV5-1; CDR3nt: TGCGCCAGCAGCTTGAATGAGGGGGCTGAAGCTTTCTTT; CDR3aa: CASSLNEGAEAFF
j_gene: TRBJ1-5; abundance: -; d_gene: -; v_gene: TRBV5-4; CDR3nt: TGTGCCAGCAGCCCGGCTTGGGCTATACTCAATCAGCCCCAGCATTTT; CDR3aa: CASSPAWAILNQPQHF
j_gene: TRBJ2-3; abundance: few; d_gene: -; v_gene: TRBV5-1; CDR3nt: TGCGCCAGCATGACTTCTAGCACAGATACGCAGTATTTT; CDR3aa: CASMTSSTDTQYF
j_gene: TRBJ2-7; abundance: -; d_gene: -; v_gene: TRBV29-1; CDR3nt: TGCAGCGTTGGAGGGGGGGTCTACGAGCAGTACTTC; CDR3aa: CSVGGGVYEQYF
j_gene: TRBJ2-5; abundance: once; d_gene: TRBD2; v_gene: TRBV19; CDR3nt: TGTGCCAGTAGCCGCGGGAGGGGAAACCAAGAGACCCAGTACTTC; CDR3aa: CASSRGRGNQETQYF
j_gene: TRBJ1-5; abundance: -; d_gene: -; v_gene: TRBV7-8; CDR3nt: TGTGCCAGCAGCCCTAATACAGGTCGGAATCAGCCCCAGCATTTT; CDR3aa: CASSPNTGRNQPQHF
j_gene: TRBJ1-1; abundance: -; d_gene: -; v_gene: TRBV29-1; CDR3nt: TGCAGCGTTCAAAGGGGGTGGGCCGGCACTGAAGCTTTCTTT; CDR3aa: CSVQRGWAGTEAFF
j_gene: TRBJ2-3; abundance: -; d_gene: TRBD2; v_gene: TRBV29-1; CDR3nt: TGCAGCGTTACCGGGACTAGCTGGATTACTGATACGCAGTATTTT; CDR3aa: CSVTGTSWITDTQYF
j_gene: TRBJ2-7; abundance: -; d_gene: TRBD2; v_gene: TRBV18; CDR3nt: TGTGCCAGCTCCCGGACTAGCGGGGCTTTCTACGAGCAGTACTTC; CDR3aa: CASSRTSGAFYEQYF
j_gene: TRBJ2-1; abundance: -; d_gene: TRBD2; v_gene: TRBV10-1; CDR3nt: TGCGCCAGCAGTGAGTACCCCGGGACTAGCGGGCCCAATGAGCAGTTCTTC; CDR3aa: CASSEYPGTSGPNEQFF
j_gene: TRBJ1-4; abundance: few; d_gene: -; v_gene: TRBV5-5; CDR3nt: TGTGCCAGCAGCTTGGGGCGGAGTAATGAAAAACTGTTTTTT; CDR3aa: CASSLGRSNEKLFF
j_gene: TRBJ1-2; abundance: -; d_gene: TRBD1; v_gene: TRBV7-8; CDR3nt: TGTGCCAGCAGCTTAGCAGGGACAGGGGAGAACTATGGCTACACCTTC; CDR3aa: CASSLAGTGENYGYTF
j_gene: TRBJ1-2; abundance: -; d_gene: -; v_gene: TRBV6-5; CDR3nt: TGTGCCAGCAGTCCGGGGATGTGGGAGTATGGCTACACCTTC; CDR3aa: CASSPGMWEYGYTF
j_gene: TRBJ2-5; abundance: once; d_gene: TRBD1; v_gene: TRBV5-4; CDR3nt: TGTGCCAGCAGGGACAGGAGATCAACCCAAGAGACCCAGTACTTC; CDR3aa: CASRDRRSTQETQYF
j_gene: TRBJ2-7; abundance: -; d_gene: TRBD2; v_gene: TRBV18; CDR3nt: TGTGCCAGCTCATCGCAGCGGGGGGACTACGAGCAGTACTTC; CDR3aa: CASSSQRGDYEQYF
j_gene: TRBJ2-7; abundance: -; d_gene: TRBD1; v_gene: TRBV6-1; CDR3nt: TGTGCCAGCAGTACGGGACAGTATACCTACGAGCAGTACTTC; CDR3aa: CASSTGQYTYEQYF
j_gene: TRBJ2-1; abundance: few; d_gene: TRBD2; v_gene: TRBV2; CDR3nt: TGTGCCACCCGTTCCGGGACTAGCACCCATGAGCAGTTCTTC; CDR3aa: CATRSGTSTHEQFF
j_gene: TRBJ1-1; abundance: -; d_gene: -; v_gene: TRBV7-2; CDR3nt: TGTGCCAGCAGCGAAAACATACAGGTATGGAACACTGAAGCTTTCTTT; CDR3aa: CASSENIQVWNTEAFF
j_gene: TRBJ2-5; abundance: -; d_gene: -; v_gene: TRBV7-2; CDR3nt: TGTGCCAGCAGACGCCCAGGGGAGGGGGAGACCCAGTACTTC; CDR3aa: CASRRPGEGETQYF
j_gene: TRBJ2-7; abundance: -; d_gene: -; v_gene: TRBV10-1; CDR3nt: TGCGCCAGCAGTGCCTCCCGGGGTCAGTACGAGCAGTACTTC; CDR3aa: CASSASRGQYEQYF
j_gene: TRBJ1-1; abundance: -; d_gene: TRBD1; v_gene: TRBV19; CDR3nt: TGTGCCAGTAAAATCGGGACAGGGGGCATGAACACTGAAGCTTTCTTT; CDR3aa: CASKIGTGGMNTEAFF
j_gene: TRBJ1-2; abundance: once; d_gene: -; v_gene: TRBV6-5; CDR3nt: TGTGCCAGCAGCCCCGGGGGTCGAGGCTACACCTTC; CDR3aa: CASSPGGRGYTF
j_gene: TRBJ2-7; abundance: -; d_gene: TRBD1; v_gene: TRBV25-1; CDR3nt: TGTGCCAGCAGTGAATCGCCGGGACAGCTTAGCTCCTACGAGCAGTACTTC; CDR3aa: CASSESPGQLSSYEQYF
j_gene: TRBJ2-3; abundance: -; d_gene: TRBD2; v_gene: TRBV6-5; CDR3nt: TGTGCCAGCAGCCGAGCGGGAGTAACAGATACGCAGTATTTT; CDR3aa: CASSRAGVTDTQYF
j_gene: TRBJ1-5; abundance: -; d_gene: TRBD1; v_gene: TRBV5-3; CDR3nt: TGTGCCAGAAGCTCCCACGGGACAGGTGATTATAGCAATCAGCCCCAGCATTTT; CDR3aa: CARSSHGTGDYSNQPQHF
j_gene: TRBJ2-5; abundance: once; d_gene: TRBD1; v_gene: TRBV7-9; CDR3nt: TGTGCCAGCAGCCCCGAGGGGGCCCGGGAGACCCAGTACTTC; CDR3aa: CASSPEGARETQYF
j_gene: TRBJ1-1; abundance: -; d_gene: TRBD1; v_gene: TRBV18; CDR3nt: TGTGCCAGCTCACCCAGGACAGGCCCCAACACTGAAGCTTTCTTT; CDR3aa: CASSPRTGPNTEAFF
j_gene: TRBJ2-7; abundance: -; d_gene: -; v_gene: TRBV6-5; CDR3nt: TGTGCCAGCAGTTCTAACCGCTACGAGCAGTACTTC; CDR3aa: CASSSNRYEQYF
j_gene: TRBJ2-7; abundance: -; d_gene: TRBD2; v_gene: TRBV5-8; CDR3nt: TGTGCCAGCAGCTTGGCAGGGAGGGGCACCTACGAGCAGTACTTC; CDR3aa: CASSLAGRGTYEQYF
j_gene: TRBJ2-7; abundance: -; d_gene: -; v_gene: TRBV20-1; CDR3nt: TGCAGTGCGCGCATTCGCGAGCAGTACTTC; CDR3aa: CSARIREQYF
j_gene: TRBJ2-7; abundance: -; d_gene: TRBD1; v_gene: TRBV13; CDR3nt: TGTGCCAGCAGCACCAGGGACAGGAGCTCCTACGAGCAGTACTTC; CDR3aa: CASSTRDRSSYEQYF
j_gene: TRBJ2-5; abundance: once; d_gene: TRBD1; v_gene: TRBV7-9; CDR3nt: TGTGCCAGCAGCCGTTCGACAGGGTTATCGGAGACCCAGTACTTC; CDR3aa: CASSRSTGLSETQYF
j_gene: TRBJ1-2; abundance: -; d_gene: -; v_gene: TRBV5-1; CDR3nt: TGCGCCAGCAGCGGGCAGCCGACCTATGGCTACACCTTC; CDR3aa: CASSGQPTYGYTF
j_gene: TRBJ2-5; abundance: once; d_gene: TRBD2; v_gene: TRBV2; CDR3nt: TGTGCCAGCACCCAGGGACTAGCGGGAGAGACCCAGTACTTC; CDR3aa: CASTQGLAGETQYF
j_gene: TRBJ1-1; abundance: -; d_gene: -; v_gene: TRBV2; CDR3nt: TGTGCCACCACAGGCCAGAACACTGAAGCTTTCTTT; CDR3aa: CATTGQNTEAFF